The entry below describes one T cell receptor (beta chain). Its antigen is unidentified. The data belong to a study of T cell responses to AZD1222 COVID-19 vaccine. Findings of the study overall: Only a handful of AZD1222 recipients, five to seven in all, had baseline seropositivity. Researchers report vaccine-associated CD4 TCRs spanning spike, with dominance at 160-218 and 743-854. Repertoire samples came only from after the peak T cell response.

Measured with immunoSEQ multiplex PCR; TCRdb has only the in-frame clones, and not every one. The table has about 120,000 clones, 75% to 90% seen once. From germline, CDR1 is MDHEN and CDR2 SYDVKM. V dropped 5 bases and J dropped 1; count of bases not matched to a gene: 4. The CDR3 covers 15 residues. Sequenced material: peripheral blood, taken on day 0 of AZD1222 vaccination. The chain carries TRBV28 and TRBJ1-1; 10 positions match TRBD1. This TCR was sampled from an adult in good health. The CDR3 here is CASSPGTGANTEAFF. CDR3 coding DNA: TGTGCCAGCAGTCCCGGGACAGGGGCGAACACTGAAGCTTTCTTT.